The 3 T cell receptor beta chains given below trace back to one sample, sequenced in a study of tissue T cells after allogeneic stem cell transplantation. Method: immunoSEQ multiplex PCR; TCRdb's copy keeps in-frame clones and lacks some. The repertoire holds roughly 25,000 clones, with about 73% as singletons. The sample was tissue from the ileum, taken at autopsy. Receptors originate from a female donor of 60 years or more with lung cancer.

The chain couples TRBV7-2 to TRBJ2-5, with TRBD2 matching over 10 bases. Losses at the gene ends were 5 bases for V and 7 bases for J; bases not matched to a gene: 13. CDR1 SGHTA and CDR2 FQGNSA come from the germline V gene. The CDR3 covers 16 residues. CDR3 amino acids: CASSERSSGGRTTQYF. DNA of the CDR3: TGTGCCAGCAGCGAAAGGTCTAGCGGGGGACGGACGACCCAGTACTTC.

Only one count was recorded for this clone. The CDR3 nucleotides read TGTGCCAGCAGCCAGGACACAGGGGCCCGAGCTAACTATGGCTACACCTTC. Its protein product is CASSQDTGARANYGYTF. The chain combines TRBV4-2 with TRBJ1-2; 7 bases are shared with TRBD1. Unmatched junction bases numbered 10, after V lost 3 bases and J lost 0 bases. This CDR3 has 17 amino acids. Per the germline V gene, CDR1 is LGHNA and CDR2 is YNFKEQ.

V is TRBV9 and J is TRBJ2-3; D gene uncertain. Trimming shortened V by 5 bases and J by 4 bases, and 11 bases separated the two germline ends. Looked up from germline, CDR1 is SGDLS and CDR2 is YYNGEE. This CDR3 spans 13 amino acids. The DNA of the CDR3 is TGTGCCAGCAGTGAGGCGGTGGCAGATACGCAGTATTTT. The encoded protein is CASSEAVADTQYF.